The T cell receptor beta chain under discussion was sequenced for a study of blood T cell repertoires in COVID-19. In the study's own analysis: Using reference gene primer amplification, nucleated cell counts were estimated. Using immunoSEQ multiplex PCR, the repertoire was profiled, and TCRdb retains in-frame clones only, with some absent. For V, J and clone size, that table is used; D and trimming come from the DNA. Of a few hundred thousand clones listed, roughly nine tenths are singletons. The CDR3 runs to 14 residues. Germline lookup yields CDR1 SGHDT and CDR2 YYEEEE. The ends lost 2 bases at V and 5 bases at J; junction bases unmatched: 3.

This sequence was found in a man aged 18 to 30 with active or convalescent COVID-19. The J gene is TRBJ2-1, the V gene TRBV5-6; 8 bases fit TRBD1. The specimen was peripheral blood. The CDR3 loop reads CASSFRDRHNEQFF. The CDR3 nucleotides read TGTGCCAGCAGCTTCCGGGACAGGCACAATGAGCAGTTCTTC.